In this sample, the clone carrying this T cell receptor (beta chain) turned up once. This entry comes from a study of blood T cell repertoires in COVID-19. Background on the study: PBMCs, B-cell-depleted T cells, or T cells provided the cDNA or gDNA that made up the material.

The CDR3 runs 15 residues. CDR1 LGHDT and CDR2 YNNKEL come from the germline V gene (reference sequence). Trimming took 5 bases from V and 5 from J; bases not matched to a gene: 8. Symptom resolution, clearance, or two negative PCRs marked the recovered donors of Cohort 3. Per the authors' pipeline: From reference gene primer amplification, estimates of nucleated cell counts were derived. The method was immunoSEQ multiplex PCR; TCRdb's version includes in-frame clones alone and lacks a portion of them. V, J and clone size were drawn from that table, and D and trimming were deduced from the DNA. The repertoire holds roughly 340,000 clones, 85% to 90% seen once, with about 1% in the top ten.

V gene TRBV3-1 (or the pseudogene TRBV3-2) combines with J gene TRBJ2-7, with 11 bases matching TRBD1. The TCR comes from a man younger than 35 who had recovered from COVID-19. The sequenced material came from PBMCs or T cells enriched from blood (not recorded which). This CDR3 reads CASSFGTGGSNEQYF. The CDR3 DNA follows: TGTGCCAGCAGCTTTGGGACAGGGGGATCCAACGAGCAGTACTTC.